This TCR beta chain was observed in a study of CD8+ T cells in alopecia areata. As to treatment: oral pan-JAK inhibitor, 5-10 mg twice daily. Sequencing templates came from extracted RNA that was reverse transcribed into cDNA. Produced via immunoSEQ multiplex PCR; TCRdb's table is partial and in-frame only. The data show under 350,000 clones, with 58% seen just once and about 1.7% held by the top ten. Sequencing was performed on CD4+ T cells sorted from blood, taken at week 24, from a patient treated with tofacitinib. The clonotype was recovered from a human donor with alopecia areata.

The chain's CDR3 is CASRTGRGNTEAFF. DNA of the CDR3: TGCGCCAGCAGAACAGGGAGAGGGAACACTGAAGCTTTCTTT. This chain joins TRBV5-1 and TRBJ1-1; TRBD1 is a possible D gene (6 bases). The length of the CDR3 is 14 residues. Germline CDR1 SGHRS, CDR2 YFSETQ. Trimming left V 5 bases short and J 1 base short, with 12 bases between.